Presented here are 19 T cell receptor beta chains from one specimen sequenced in a study of beta chain features in type 1 diabetes. Their antigen targets remain unknown. General study points: Type 1 diabetes patients had moderately but significantly shorter TCRB CDR3s in all four CD4+ subsets.

The entirety of the isolated RNA underwent reverse transcription, so expressed TCRB transcripts were sequenced. The protocol was immunoSEQ multiplex PCR, while the TCRdb copy is restricted to in-frame clones and leaves out a portion. The table lists approximately 600,000 clones, under 15% of them singletons. The specimen sequenced was naive CD4+ T cells from blood. The receptors were sampled from a man aged 25 to 40 with type 1 diabetes.

This clone occurred a few times. The chain joins TRBV28 to TRBJ1-3; D call uncertain. The germline V gene has CDR1 MDHEN and CDR2 SYDVKM. Between the trimmed V and J ends, which lost 8 bases and 0 bases, there was a span of 8 bases. This CDR3 has 13 amino acids. The CDR3 loop is CASFEGSGNTIYF. CDR3 nucleotides: TGTGCCAGCTTCGAGGGCTCTGGAAACACCATATATTTT.

This clone has more than one count but fewer than ten. The same CDR3 can be traced to other DNA sequences in this sample. The rearrangement joins TRBV9 to TRBJ2-1, with TRBD1 identical over 7 bases. Per germline, CDR1 SGDLS and CDR2 YYNGEE. The CDR3 spans 15 residues. The V gene end was trimmed by 0 bases and the J gene end by 2 bases; junction bases not matched to a gene: 2. This CDR3 reads CASSVGQGPYNEQFF. The CDR3 DNA reads as TGTGCCAGCAGCGTAGGACAGGGCCCCTACAATGAGCAGTTCTTC.

This clone occurred a few times. CDR3 sequence: CSAREKETQYF. The DNA for the CDR3 is TGCAGTGCTAGAGAAAAAGAGACCCAGTACTTC. The V gene is TRBV20-1, the J gene TRBJ2-5; no definite D call. The V end was cut by 0 bases, the J end by 3 bases, with 2 bases between. Germline CDR1 reads DFQATT; CDR2 reads SNEGSKA (reference sequence). The CDR3 runs to 11 residues.

The chain has TRBV21-1 and TRBJ2-3; the D segment call TRBD2 is taken from the table without a DNA check. TRBV21-1 constitutes a pseudogene. The CDR3 is 13 amino acids. As DNA, the CDR3 is TGTGCCAGCAGCAAGAGGGTAGGTCGGTCGCAGTATTTT. Translation gives CASSKRVGRSQYF.

Regarding this clone: The sample has other DNA sequences that encode this CDR3 too. V usage is TRBV9 and J usage is TRBJ1-6; D is undetermined. Germline CDR1 is SGDLS and CDR2 is YYNGEE. Trimming shortened V by 0 bases and J by 4 bases, and 11 bases separated the two germline ends. The CDR3 totals 16 residues. DNA for the CDR3: TGTGCCAGCAGCGTAGGAGTCAGTTCTTATAATTCACCCCTCCACTTT. Amino acid sequence: CASSVGVSSYNSPLHF.

A few counts support this clone. V and J are TRBV7-6 and TRBJ2-7; D not certain. The germline CDR1 and CDR2 sequences are SGHVS and FNYEAQ. CDR3 length: 14 amino acids. The germline V and J ends were trimmed by 5 bases and 4 bases, with 15 bases remaining between them. CDR3 region: CASSPGLVAYEQYF. CDR3 bases: TGTGCCAGCAGCCCCGGCCTAGTTGCGTACGAGCAGTACTTC. Supplemented by reference TRBV7-6 and TRBJ2-7, the full variable domain reads GAGVSQSPRYKVTKRGQDVALRCDPISGHVSLYWYRQALGQGPEFLTYFNYEAQQDKSGLPNDRFSAERPEGSISTLTIQRTEQRDSAMYRCASSPGLVAYEQYFGPGTRLTVT.

This chain links TRBV9 with TRBJ2-3; possible D gene TRBD2, 7 bases. CDR1 is SGDLS, CDR2 YYNGEE, per germline. V gave up 0 bases and J gave up 1 base, with 15 bases separating them. This CDR3 contains 17 residues. The CDR3 nucleotides are TGTGCCAGCAGCGTAGGGACCCGGGGGGCCGGCACAGATACGCAGTATTTT. Amino acid sequence: CASSVGTRGAGTDTQYF.

This clone occurred a few times. V and J are TRBV7-2 and TRBJ2-7, with TRBD1 matching over 8 bases. The CDR3 spans 14 residues. Germline lookup yields CDR1 SGHTA and CDR2 FQGNSA. V dropped 6 bases and J dropped 0; count of bases not matched to a gene: 4. CDR3 sequence: CASSRDRFSYEQYF. DNA of the CDR3: TGTGCCAGCAGTCGGGACAGGTTCTCCTACGAGCAGTACTTC.

V usage is TRBV5-6 and J usage is TRBJ1-2; unclear D gene. The CDR3 is made up of 13 amino acids. Looked up from germline, CDR1 is SGHDT and CDR2 is YYEEEE. Between the trimmed V and J ends, which lost 6 bases and 5 bases, there was a span of 14 bases. The CDR3 DNA follows: TGTGCCAGCACTGGGCGGCCGGCGTATGGCTACACCTTC. Translated, it gives CASTGRPAYGYTF.

The chain links TRBV7-2 to TRBJ2-5; possibly TRBD1 for D (6 bases). CDR1 is SGHTA, CDR2 FQGNSA, per germline. V gave up 6 bases and J gave up 1 base, with 12 bases separating them. CDR3 length equals 14 residues. This CDR3 is CASRHTGTQETQYF. The CDR3 region has the DNA TGTGCCAGCAGACACACAGGGACCCAAGAGACCCAGTACTTC.

This clone was found a few times. The chain joins TRBV6-5 to TRBJ2-5; D is perhaps TRBD1 (6 bases). CDR3 length: 15 residues. The V end lost 6 bases, the J end lost 5 bases, and 19 bases lay between the germline ends. Germline values: CDR1 MNHEY, CDR2 SVGAGI. For the CDR3, the DNA is TGTGCCAGCAGCCCTACCGGAACAGGGTTGGAGACCCAGTACTTC. It codes for CASSPTGTGLETQYF.

The V gene is TRBV10-3, the J gene TRBJ2-5; 8 bases are a match to TRBD1. Germline-derived CDR1 and CDR2 are ENHRY and SYGVKD. The junction had 6 bases not matched to a gene; V was cut back by 4 bases and J by 2 bases. The length of the CDR3 is 15 residues. This CDR3 is CAISGPGGQQETQYF. In nucleotides, the CDR3 is TGTGCCATCAGTGGTCCAGGGGGCCAACAAGAGACCCAGTACTTC.

V is TRBV27 and J is TRBJ1-3; a weak D match, TRBD1 (6 bases). Germline V lookup: CDR1 MNHEY, CDR2 SMNVEV (reference sequence). With 5 bases removed from V and 1 base from J, the gap between germline ends came to 9 bases. This CDR3 region has 14 residues. The CDR3 sequence: CASSTGSSGNTIYF. The CDR3 nucleotides read TGTGCCAGCAGTACAGGGTCTTCTGGAAACACCATATATTTT.

This clone was picked up a small number of times. The same CDR3 arises from other DNA sequences in this sample as well. This rearrangement joins TRBV9 to TRBJ2-5; 12 bases match TRBD2. Germline lookup yields CDR1 SGDLS and CDR2 YYNGEE. The CDR3 loop spans 16 amino acids. Trimming at V came to 0 bases and at J to 1 base, leaving 1 base not matched to a gene. The chain's CDR3 is CASSVGTSGVQETQYF. In nucleotides, the CDR3 is TGTGCCAGCAGCGTAGGGACTAGCGGGGTCCAAGAGACCCAGTACTTC.

This clone occurred a few times. V usage is TRBV7-9 and J usage is TRBJ2-1, with D perhaps matching TRBD1 or TRBD2 (5 bases each). The V end was cut by 4 bases, the J end by 6 bases, with 13 bases between. Per germline, CDR1 SEHNR and CDR2 FQNEAQ (reference sequence). The CDR3 runs 14 residues. The CDR3 nucleotides read TGTGCCAGCAGCTACCAGGGAGCCTTCAATGAGCAGTTCTTC. Its protein product is CASSYQGAFNEQFF.

The rearrangement joins TRBV6-6 to TRBJ2-1, with 9 positions matching TRBD1. This CDR3 region has 16 residues. After removal of 2 bases from V and 8 bases from J, the junction contained 10 bases not matched to a gene. CDR1 MNHNY and CDR2 SVGAGI come from the germline V gene (reference sequence). The CDR3 DNA is TGTGCCAGCAGTTACCTGGGACAGGGAATTCGTTATGAGCAGTTCTTC. Residues: CASSYLGQGIRYEQFF.

The CDR3 bases are TGTGCCAGCAGTCTTCAGTTCGCGAACACCGGGGAGCTGTTTTTT. Translated, it gives CASSLQFANTGELFF. The chain joins TRBV5-4 to TRBJ2-2; D not resolved. Trimming shortened V by 5 bases and J by 0 bases, and 11 bases separated the two germline ends. This CDR3 contains 15 residues. CDR1 and CDR2 from the germline V gene are SGHNT and YYREEE (reference sequence). Looking up the rest from reference TRBV5-4 and TRBJ2-2 gives the full variable domain: ETGVTQSPTHLIKTRGQQVTLRCSSQSGHNTVSWYQQALGQGPQFIFQYYREEENGRGNFPPRFSGLQFPNYSSELNVNALELDDSALYLCASSLQFANTGELFFGEGSRLTVL.

This clone appeared a few times. The sample holds other DNA sequences that translate to the same CDR3. V usage is TRBV7-9 and J usage is TRBJ1-4, with D tentatively TRBD1 (5 bases). The CDR3 runs 14 residues. V was shortened by 7 bases and J by 0 bases, with 9 bases between the two germline ends. Germline V gene sequence: CDR1 SEHNR, CDR2 FQNEAQ (reference sequence). The CDR3 DNA follows: TGTGCCAGCACGCAGGGCGCAACTAATGAAAAACTGTTTTTT. Translating gives CASTQGATNEKLFF.

This clone was seen more than once but under ten times. V usage is TRBV5-4 and J usage is TRBJ2-1; TRBD2 aligns across 13 bases. Unmatched junction bases numbered 8, after V lost 3 bases and J lost 5 bases. The CDR3 is made up of 17 amino acids. The germline V gene has CDR1 SGHNT and CDR2 YYREEE (reference sequence). The CDR3 spells CASSSEPTSGGNNEQFF. The CDR3, as DNA: TGTGCCAGCAGCTCGGAACCGACTAGCGGGGGGAACAATGAGCAGTTCTTC.